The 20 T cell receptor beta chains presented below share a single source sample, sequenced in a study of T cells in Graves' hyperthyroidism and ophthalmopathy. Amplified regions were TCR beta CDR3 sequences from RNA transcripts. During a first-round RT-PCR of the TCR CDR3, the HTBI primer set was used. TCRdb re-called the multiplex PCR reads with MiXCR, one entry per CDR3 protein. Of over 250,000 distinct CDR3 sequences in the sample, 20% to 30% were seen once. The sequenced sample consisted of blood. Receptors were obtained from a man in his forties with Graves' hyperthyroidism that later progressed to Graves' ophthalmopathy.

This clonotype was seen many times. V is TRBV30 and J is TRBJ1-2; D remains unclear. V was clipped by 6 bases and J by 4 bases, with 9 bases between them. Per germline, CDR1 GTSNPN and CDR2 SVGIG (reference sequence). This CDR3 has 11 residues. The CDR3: CACSDGYGYTF. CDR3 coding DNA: TGTGCCTGTTCAGACGGCTATGGCTACACCTTC.

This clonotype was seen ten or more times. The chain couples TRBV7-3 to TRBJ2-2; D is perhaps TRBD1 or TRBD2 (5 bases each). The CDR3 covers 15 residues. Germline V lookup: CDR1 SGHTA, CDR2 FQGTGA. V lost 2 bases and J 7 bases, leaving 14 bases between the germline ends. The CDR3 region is CASSLGGSLGGELFF. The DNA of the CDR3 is TGTGCCAGCAGCTTAGGGGGATCTCTGGGCGGGGAGCTGTTTTTT. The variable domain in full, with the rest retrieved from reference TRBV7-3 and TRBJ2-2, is GAGVSQTPSNKVTEKGKYVELRCDPISGHTALYWYRQSLGQGPEFLIYFQGTGAADDSGLPNDRFFAVRPEGSVSTLKIQRTERGDSAVYLCASSLGGSLGGELFFGEGSRLTVL.

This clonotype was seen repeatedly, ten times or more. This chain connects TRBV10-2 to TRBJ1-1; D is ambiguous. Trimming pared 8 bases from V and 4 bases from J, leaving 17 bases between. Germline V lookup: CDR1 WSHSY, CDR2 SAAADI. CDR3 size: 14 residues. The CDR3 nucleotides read TGCGCCAGCTGTCGGAAAGAGTGGGGCACTGAAGCTTTCTTT. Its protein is CASCRKEWGTEAFF.

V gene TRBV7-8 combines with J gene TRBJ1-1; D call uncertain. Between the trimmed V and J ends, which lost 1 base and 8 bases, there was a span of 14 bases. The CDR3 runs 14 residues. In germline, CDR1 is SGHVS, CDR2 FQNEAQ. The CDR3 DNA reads TGTGCCAGCAGCTTAGAGACCCGCATCGACGAAGCTTTCTTT. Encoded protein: CASSLETRIDEAFF.

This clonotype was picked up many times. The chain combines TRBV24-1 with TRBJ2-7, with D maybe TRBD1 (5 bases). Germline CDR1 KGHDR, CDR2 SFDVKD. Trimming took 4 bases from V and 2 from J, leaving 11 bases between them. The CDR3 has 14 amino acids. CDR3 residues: CATSDPRQTYEQYF. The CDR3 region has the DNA TGTGCCACCAGTGACCCTCGACAGACCTACGAGCAGTACTTC.

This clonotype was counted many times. The CDR3, as DNA: TGTGCCAGCAGGGCCCCTGGGGCCAACGTCCTGACTTTC. Translation gives CASRAPGANVLTF. This chain uses TRBV6-5 with TRBJ2-6; no firm D call. CDR3 length: 13 amino acids. The germline V gene has CDR1 MNHEY and CDR2 SVGAGI. V lost 6 bases to trimming and J lost 2 bases, with 5 bases between them.

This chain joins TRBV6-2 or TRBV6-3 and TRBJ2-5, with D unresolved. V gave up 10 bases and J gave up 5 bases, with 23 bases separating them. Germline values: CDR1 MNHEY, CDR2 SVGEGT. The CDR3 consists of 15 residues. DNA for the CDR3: TGTGCCACCTCCCTGATAGACCAGTATGTGGAGACCCAGTACTTC. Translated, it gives CATSLIDQYVETQYF.

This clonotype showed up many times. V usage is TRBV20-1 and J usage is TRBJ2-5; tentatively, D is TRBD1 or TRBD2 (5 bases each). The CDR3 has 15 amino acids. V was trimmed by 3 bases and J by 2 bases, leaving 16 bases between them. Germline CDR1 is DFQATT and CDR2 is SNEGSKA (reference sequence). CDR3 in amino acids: CSASGHRDGQETQYF. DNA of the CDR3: TGCAGTGCTAGTGGACACCGGGACGGACAAGAGACCCAGTACTTC.

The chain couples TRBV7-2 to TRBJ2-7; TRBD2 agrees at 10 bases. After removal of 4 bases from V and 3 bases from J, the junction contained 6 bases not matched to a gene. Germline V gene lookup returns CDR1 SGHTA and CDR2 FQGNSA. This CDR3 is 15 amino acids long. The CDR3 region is CASSSSGTSVYEQYF. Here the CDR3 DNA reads TGTGCCAGCAGCTCATCCGGGACTAGCGTCTACGAGCAGTACTTC.

The CDR3 DNA sequence: TGTGCCAGCAGTCCCCAGGCAGGAAAGGGGGATCAGCCCCAGCATTTT. It codes for CASSPQAGKGDQPQHF. The chain links TRBV12-3 or TRBV12-4 to TRBJ1-5; tentatively, D is TRBD1 (6 bases). V lost 5 bases and J lost 5, with 19 bases in between. The CDR3 extends over 16 amino acids.

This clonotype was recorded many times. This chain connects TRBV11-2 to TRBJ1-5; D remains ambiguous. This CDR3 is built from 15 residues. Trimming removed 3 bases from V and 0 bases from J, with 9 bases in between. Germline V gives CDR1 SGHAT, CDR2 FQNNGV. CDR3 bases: TGTGCCAGCAGCTTTGGTCGGGGTAGCAATCAGCCCCAGCATTTT. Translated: CASSFGRGSNQPQHF.

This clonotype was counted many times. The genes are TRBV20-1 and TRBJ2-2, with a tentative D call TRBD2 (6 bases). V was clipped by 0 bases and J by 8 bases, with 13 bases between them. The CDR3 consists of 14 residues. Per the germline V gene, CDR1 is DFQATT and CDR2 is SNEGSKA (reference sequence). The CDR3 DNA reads TGCAGTGCTAGAGAGGCGGGGACTTTTGGGGAGCTGTTTTTT. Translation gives CSAREAGTFGELFF.

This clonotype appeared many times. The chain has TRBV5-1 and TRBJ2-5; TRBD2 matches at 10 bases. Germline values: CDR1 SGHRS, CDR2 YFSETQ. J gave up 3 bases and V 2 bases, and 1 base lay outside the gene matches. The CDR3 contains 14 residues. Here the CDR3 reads CASSFGTSEETQYF. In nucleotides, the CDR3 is TGCGCCAGCAGCTTCGGGACTAGCGAAGAGACCCAGTACTTC.

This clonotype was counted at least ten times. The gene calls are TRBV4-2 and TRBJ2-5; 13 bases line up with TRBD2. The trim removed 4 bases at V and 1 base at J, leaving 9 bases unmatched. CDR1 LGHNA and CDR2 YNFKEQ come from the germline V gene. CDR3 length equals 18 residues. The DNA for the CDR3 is TGTGCCAGCAGCCCGGAACTAGCGGGAGGGCCCCGCCAAGAGACCCAGTACTTC. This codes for CASSPELAGGPRQETQYF.

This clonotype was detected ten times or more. The CDR3 sequence: CATSDFTSTGYTF. CDR3 DNA: TGTGCCACCAGTGATTTCACTTCAACCGGCTACACCTTC. This chain joins TRBV24-1 and TRBJ1-2; no definite D call. Germline lookup yields CDR1 KGHDR and CDR2 SFDVKD. The germline V and J ends were trimmed by 1 base and 8 bases, with 10 bases remaining between them. CDR3 size: 13 residues.

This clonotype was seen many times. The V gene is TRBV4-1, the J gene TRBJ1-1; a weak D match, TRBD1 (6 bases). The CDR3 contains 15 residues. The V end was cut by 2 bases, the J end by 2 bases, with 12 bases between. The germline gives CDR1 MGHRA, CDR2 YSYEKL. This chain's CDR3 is CASSQQTGRNTEAFF. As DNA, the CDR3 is TGCGCCAGCAGCCAACAAACAGGGCGCAACACTGAAGCTTTCTTT.

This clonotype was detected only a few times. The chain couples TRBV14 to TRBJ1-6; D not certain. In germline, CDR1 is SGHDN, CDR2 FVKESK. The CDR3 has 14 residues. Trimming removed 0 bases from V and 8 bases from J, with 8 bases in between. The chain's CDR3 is CASSQESRYSPLHF. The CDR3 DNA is TGTGCCAGCAGCCAAGAATCGCGTTATTCACCCCTCCACTTT.

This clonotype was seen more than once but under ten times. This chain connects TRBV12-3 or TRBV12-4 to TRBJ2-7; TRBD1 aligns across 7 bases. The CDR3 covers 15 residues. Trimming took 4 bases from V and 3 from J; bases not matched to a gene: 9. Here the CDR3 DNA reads TGTGCCAGCAGTTCAGGAGTCCGGGACAGCTACGAGCAGTACTTC. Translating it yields CASSSGVRDSYEQYF.

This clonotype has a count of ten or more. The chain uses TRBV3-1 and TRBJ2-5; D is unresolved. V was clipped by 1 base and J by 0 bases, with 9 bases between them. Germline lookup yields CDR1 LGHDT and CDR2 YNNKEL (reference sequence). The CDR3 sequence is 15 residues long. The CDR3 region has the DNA TGTGCCAGCAGCCAAGCCCCCATCCACCAAGAGACCCAGTACTTC. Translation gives CASSQAPIHQETQYF.

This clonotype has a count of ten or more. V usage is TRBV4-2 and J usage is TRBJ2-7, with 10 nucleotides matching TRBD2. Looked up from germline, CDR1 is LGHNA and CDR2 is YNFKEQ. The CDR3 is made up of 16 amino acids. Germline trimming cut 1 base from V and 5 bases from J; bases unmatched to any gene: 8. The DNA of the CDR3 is TGTGCCAGCAGCCAAGTCCTTTATCTAGCGGGAGACGAGCAGTACTTC. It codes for CASSQVLYLAGDEQYF.